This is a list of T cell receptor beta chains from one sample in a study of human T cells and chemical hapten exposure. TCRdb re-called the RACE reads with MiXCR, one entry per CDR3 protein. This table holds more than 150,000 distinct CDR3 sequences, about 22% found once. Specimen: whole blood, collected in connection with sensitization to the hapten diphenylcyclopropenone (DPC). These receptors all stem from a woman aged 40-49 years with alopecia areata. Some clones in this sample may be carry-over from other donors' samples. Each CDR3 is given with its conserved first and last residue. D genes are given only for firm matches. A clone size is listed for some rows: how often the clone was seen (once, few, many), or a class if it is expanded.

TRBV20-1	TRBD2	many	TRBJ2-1	TGCAGTGCTAGAGAAACGCTCGTTGAGACTAGCGGGAGTGGCGATGAGCAGTTCTTC	CSARETLVETSGSGDEQFF
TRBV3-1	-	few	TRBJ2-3	TGTGCCAGCAGCGCGGAGCCCACAGATACGCAGTATTTT	CASSAEPTDTQYF
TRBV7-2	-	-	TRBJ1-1	TGTGCCAGCAGCTTAGGATGGGCCCTCGGGGCTTTCTTT	CASSLGWALGAFF
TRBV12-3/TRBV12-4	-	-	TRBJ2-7	TGTGCCAGCAGTTTATTTACTGGGGACTACGAGCAGTACTTC	CASSLFTGDYEQYF
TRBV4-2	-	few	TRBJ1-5	TGTGCCAGCAGCCAAGGGATGGGGGTGAGTCAGCCCCAGCATTTT	CASSQGMGVSQPQHF
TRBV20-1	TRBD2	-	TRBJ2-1	TGCAGTGCTAGAGTCATACTAGCGAGGGTTGAGCAGTTCTTC	CSARVILARVEQFF
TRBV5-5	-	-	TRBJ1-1	TGTGCCAGCAGCCCTGGACAGATGAACACTGAAGCTTTCTTT	CASSPGQMNTEAFF
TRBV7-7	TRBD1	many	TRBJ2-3	TGTGCTAGCAGCTTTGGGACAGGGGGTGATACGCAGTATTTT	CASSFGTGGDTQYF
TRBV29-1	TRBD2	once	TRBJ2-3	TGCAGCGCCCGTGGAGGACTAGCGGGAGGGGGAGATACGCAGTATTTT	CSARGGLAGGGDTQYF
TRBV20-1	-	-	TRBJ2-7	TGCAGCAAAGGTCCTAGAAATTACGAGCAGTACTTC	CSKGPRNYEQYF
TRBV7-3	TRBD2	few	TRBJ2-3	TGTGCCAGCAGCTTACGACGGGAGGCTAGCACAGATACGCAGTATTTT	CASSLRREASTDTQYF
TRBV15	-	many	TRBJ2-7	TGTGCCACCAGCAGAGATTGGACGGAGCAGTACTTC	CATSRDWTEQYF
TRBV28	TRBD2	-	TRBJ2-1	TGTGCCAGCAGCCCGGATACTAGCGGGAGGAACAATGAGCAGTTCTTC	CASSPDTSGRNNEQFF
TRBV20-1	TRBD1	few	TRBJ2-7	TGCAGTGCTAGAGGCCATCGACAGGGTAGAGAGCAGTACTTC	CSARGHRQGREQYF
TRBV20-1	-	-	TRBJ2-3	TGCAGTGCTACCCCTAGCGCGGGCACAGATACGCAGTATTTT	CSATPSAGTDTQYF
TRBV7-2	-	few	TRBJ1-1	TGTGCCAGCAGAGAATCGACGGTCATGAACACTGAAGCTTTCTTT	CASRESTVMNTEAFF
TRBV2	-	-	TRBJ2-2	TGTGCCAGCAGAATGGGGCCCCACGGCGGGGAGCTGTTTTTT	CASRMGPHGGELFF
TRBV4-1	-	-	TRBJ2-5	TGCGCCAGCAGCCAAGATCGGACGGCAGGGGATCGGGCGGAGACCCAGTACTTC	CASSQDRTAGDRAETQYF
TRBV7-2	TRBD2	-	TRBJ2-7	TGTGCCAGCAGCTTACCCTTATCACTAGCGGGAGGGCCCGAGCAGTACTTC	CASSLPLSLAGGPEQYF
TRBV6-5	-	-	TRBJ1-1	TGTGCCAGCAGTTATAATTCAGGCATGCTCACTGAAGCTTTCTTT	CASSYNSGMLTEAFF
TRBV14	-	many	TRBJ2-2	TGTGCCAGCAGCCACGCCAATGGCAGGTCCACCGGGGAGCTGTTTTTT	CASSHANGRSTGELFF
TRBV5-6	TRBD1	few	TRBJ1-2	TGTGCCAGCAGCTTGGAGGCAGGGGGGGTCGTTGGCTACACCTTC	CASSLEAGGVVGYTF
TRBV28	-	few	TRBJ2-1	TGTGCCATCATTGGAGGGGCAGGCGGCGGGAATGAGCAGTTCTTC	CAIIGGAGGGNEQFF
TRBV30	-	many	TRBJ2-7	TGTGCCTGGAGTAACAGAGGGTACGAGCAGTACTTC	CAWSNRGYEQYF
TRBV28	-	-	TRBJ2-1	TGTGCCAGCAGCCCCTCCCCCGTTGTGGGCAATGAGCAGTTCTTC	CASSPSPVVGNEQFF
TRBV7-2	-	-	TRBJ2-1	TGTGCCAGCAGCTTAGGTTTAGGAAACACCCTTTACAATGAGCAGTTCTTC	CASSLGLGNTLYNEQFF
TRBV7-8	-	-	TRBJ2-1	TGTGCCAGCAGCTTAGTAAGCGGCCCTAGCTCCTACAATGAGCAGTTCTTC	CASSLVSGPSSYNEQFF
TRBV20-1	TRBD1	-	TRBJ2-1	TGCAGTACATATCGTCGGGACAGGGCCTACAATGAGCAGTTCTTC	CSTYRRDRAYNEQFF
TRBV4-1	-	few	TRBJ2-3	TGCGCCAGCAGCCAAGTAGGGGCAGGGGCCGATACGCAGTATTTT	CASSQVGAGADTQYF
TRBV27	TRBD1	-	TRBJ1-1	TGTGCCAGCATGGATGTGGGGCAGGGGGCCTTAATGAACACTGAAGCTTTCTTT	CASMDVGQGALMNTEAFF
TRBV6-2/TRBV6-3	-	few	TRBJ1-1	TGTGCCAGCAGAAGGACCTTTAACACTGAAGCTTTCTTT	CASRRTFNTEAFF
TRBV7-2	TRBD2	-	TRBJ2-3	TGTGCCAGCAGCTTCGTAGCGGGAGGCTCAGATACGCAGTATTTT	CASSFVAGGSDTQYF
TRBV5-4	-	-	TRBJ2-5	TGTGCCAGCAGCCTTCCCCCACTGACCGAGACCCAGTACTTC	CASSLPPLTETQYF
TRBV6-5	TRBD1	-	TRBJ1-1	TGTGCCAGCAGCCGGGACAGGAATGAGAACACTGAAGCTTTCTTT	CASSRDRNENTEAFF
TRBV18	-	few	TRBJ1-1	TGTGCCAGCTCACCGCCACACATGCGAACTGAAGCTTTCTTT	CASSPPHMRTEAFF
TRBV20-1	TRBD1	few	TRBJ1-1	TGCAGTGCAGCAGGAGACAGGGCGAACACTGAAGCTTTCTTT	CSAAGDRANTEAFF
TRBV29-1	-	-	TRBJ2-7	TGCAGCGTTGTACGAGCGACCTACGAGCAGTACTTC	CSVVRATYEQYF
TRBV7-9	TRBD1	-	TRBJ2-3	TGTGCCAGCAGCTCGTGGACAGGGATCACAGATACGCAGTATTTT	CASSSWTGITDTQYF
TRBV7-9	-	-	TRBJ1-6	TGTGCCAGCCTAGGGTGGGGTAATTCACCCCTCCACTTT	CASLGWGNSPLHF
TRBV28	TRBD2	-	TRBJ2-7	TGTGCCAGCAAAGAACTAGCGGATACCTACGAGCAGTACTTC	CASKELADTYEQYF
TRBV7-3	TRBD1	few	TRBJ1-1	TGTGCCAGCAGCTTGGACAGGGAGAATGAAGCTTTCTTT	CASSLDRENEAFF
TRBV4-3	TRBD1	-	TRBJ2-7	TGCGCCAGCAGTTTCTCGGACAGGGGAAACGAGCAGTACTTC	CASSFSDRGNEQYF